Below, 7 T cell receptor beta chains from the same sample are listed, as sequenced in a study of graft-versus-host responses after intestinal transplantation. Generated by immunoSEQ multiplex PCR, the TCRdb table keeps only in-frame clones and is missing some. The data hold about 22,000 clones, with around three quarters observed a single time. Researchers processed graft tissue to release intraepithelial and lamina propria lymphocytes. The input for sequencing was ileum tissue, taken 12 days after intestinal transplant. The receptors stem from a human patient who received an intestinal transplant, so some T cells may come from the graft donor.

This clone was seen only a few times. This rearrangement joins TRBV6-1 to TRBJ2-7; 9 positions agree with TRBD1. This CDR3 is built from 15 residues. Germline assignment: CDR1 MNHNS and CDR2 SASEGT. V was clipped by 6 bases and J by 2 bases; unmatched bases: 8. CDR3 loop: CASSQSRDRAYEQYF. DNA of the CDR3: TGTGCCAGCAGCCAAAGCCGGGACAGGGCCTACGAGCAGTACTTC.

This clone has just a few counts. The rearrangement uses TRBV11-2 and TRBJ2-7; tentatively, D is TRBD2 (5 bases). The V and J ends lost 3 bases and 3 bases respectively, with 6 bases between them. Per germline, CDR1 SGHAT and CDR2 FQNNGV. The CDR3 is 12 residues long. The CDR3 region has the DNA TGTGCCAGCAGCTTGGGAGTCTACGAGCAGTACTTC. Its protein product is CASSLGVYEQYF. The variable domain in full, completed from reference TRBV11-2 and TRBJ2-7, reads EAGVAQSPRYKIIEKRQSVAFWCNPISGHATLYWYQQILGQGPKLLIQFQNNGVVDDSQLPKDRFSAERLKGVDSTLKIQPAKLEDSAVYLCASSLGVYEQYFGPGTRLTVT.

V and J are TRBV9 and TRBJ1-4; D not resolved. Germline V gene lookup returns CDR1 SGDLS and CDR2 YYNGEE. V gave up 9 bases and J gave up 12 bases, with 21 bases separating them. The length of the CDR3 is 13 residues. The DNA for the CDR3 is TGTGCCACTGAGGTAGCCGCGTCCGGGGAACTGTTTTTT. Translating gives CATEVAASGELFF.

This chain links TRBV27 with TRBJ2-7, with 7 positions matching TRBD1. The CDR3 extends over 14 amino acids. The germline V gene encodes CDR1 MNHEY and CDR2 SMNVEV (reference sequence). V lost 3 bases to trimming and J lost 2 bases; unmatched junction nucleotides: 4. As DNA, the CDR3 is TGTGCCAGCAGTTTGGGGGACAGCCCCTACGAGCAGTACTTC. Encoded protein: CASSLGDSPYEQYF.

The chain couples TRBV10-3 to TRBJ2-7; 11 bases line up with TRBD2. V gave up 3 bases and J gave up 2 bases; unmatched junction bases: 3. The CDR3 totals 15 residues. Germline V CDR1 and CDR2: ENHRY, SYGVKD. The CDR3 is CAISDPTSGAYEQYF. Here the CDR3 DNA reads TGTGCCATCAGTGACCCGACTAGCGGGGCCTACGAGCAGTACTTC.

The genes are TRBV9 and TRBJ2-7, with D perhaps matching TRBD2 (5 bases). The CDR3 has 12 amino acids. V dropped 5 bases and J dropped 2 bases, with 8 bases sitting between them. CDR1 is SGDLS, CDR2 YYNGEE, per germline. The CDR3 region has the DNA TGTGCCAGCAGGGGAGTCCCCTACGAGCAGTACTTC. It is translated as CASRGVPYEQYF.

This sequence joins TRBV7-9 and TRBJ2-6, with D possibly matching TRBD1 (7 bases). Germline CDR1 SEHNR, CDR2 FQNEAQ (reference sequence). Trimming removed 5 bases from V and 0 bases from J, with 11 bases in between. CDR3 length: 16 amino acids. As DNA, the CDR3 is TGTGCCAGCAGCCGACAGGGAGGCTCTGGGGCCAACGTCCTGACTTTC. This translates into CASSRQGGSGANVLTF.